The 30 T cell receptor beta chains in this list originate from one sample, sequenced in a study of T-cell memory formation after mild COVID-19. TCRdb reprocessed the 5' RACE reads with MiXCR, giving one entry per CDR3 protein. This table has 350,000 to 400,000 distinct CDR3 sequences, more than 20% appearing once. The sequenced sample consisted of PBMCs or a T cell subset sorted from them (not recorded which). The receptors derive from an adult woman who had mild COVID-19 (a few samples of this study predate the infection). Cell type and time point are not known.

This clonotype was seen more than once but under ten times. The rearrangement joins TRBV20-1 to TRBJ2-3, with TRBD2 identical over 10 bases. Germline V gives CDR1 DFQATT, CDR2 SNEGSKA (reference sequence). This CDR3 has 16 residues. V shed 5 bases and J 5 bases; nucleotides not matched to a gene: 13. Here the CDR3 DNA reads TGCAGTGCTCCTGATGGGCAGCGGGGGGGCCTAGATACGCAGTATTTT. Translating gives CSAPDGQRGGLDTQYF.

In this sample, this clonotype turned up a few times. The chain couples TRBV7-6 to TRBJ1-1; D is undetermined. CDR3 size: 13 residues. The V gene's germline CDR1 is SGHVS and CDR2 FNYEAQ. V was trimmed by 5 bases and J by 1 base, leaving 8 bases between them. The CDR3 protein is CASSTTRNTEAFF. In DNA, the CDR3 is TGTGCCAGCAGCACCACAAGGAACACTGAAGCTTTCTTT.

The chain employs TRBV4-3 and TRBJ2-5; TRBD2 is a possible D gene (5 bases). V dropped 4 bases and J dropped 5 bases, with 17 bases sitting between them. Germline-derived CDR1 and CDR2 are LGHNA and YSLEER. The CDR3 is made up of 15 amino acids. The CDR3 DNA reads as TGCGCCAGCAGCCTTTCGCCGGGATCCAGGGAGACCCAGTACTTC. It encodes CASSLSPGSRETQYF.

This clonotype appeared a few times. V usage is TRBV3-1 and J usage is TRBJ2-3; 7 bases agree with TRBD1. Trimming took 4 bases from V and 2 from J; bases not matched to a gene: 9. Per germline, CDR1 LGHDT and CDR2 YNNKEL (reference sequence). This CDR3 has 16 amino acids. In DNA form, the CDR3 reads TGTGCCAGCAGCCGAGGGACAGTGCGGCTCACAGATACGCAGTATTTT. Translated, it gives CASSRGTVRLTDTQYF.

This clonotype turned up a few times. The chain links TRBV20-1 to TRBJ2-7, with 9 bases aligning to TRBD2. The CDR3 runs 14 residues. Trimming took 3 bases from V and 2 from J; bases not matched to a gene: 5. CDR1 and CDR2 from the germline V gene are DFQATT and SNEGSKA (reference sequence). The CDR3 is CSARQAGGAYEQYF. In DNA form, the CDR3 reads TGCAGTGCTAGGCAAGCGGGGGGTGCCTACGAGCAGTACTTC.

This sequence joins TRBV15 and TRBJ2-7; 8 bases map to TRBD1. V dropped 1 base and J dropped 3; count of bases not matched to a gene: 2. The CDR3 contains 14 residues. Germline assignment: CDR1 LNHNV and CDR2 YYDKDF (reference sequence). CDR3 amino acids: CATSRGQGFYEQYF. CDR3 bases: TGTGCCACCAGCAGAGGACAGGGGTTCTACGAGCAGTACTTC. The full variable domain, completed using reference TRBV15 and TRBJ2-7, is DAMVIQNPRYQVTQFGKPVTLSCSQTLNHNVMYWYQQKSSQAPKLLFHYYDKDFNNEADTPDNFQSRRPNTSFCFLDIRSPGLGDTAMYLCATSRGQGFYEQYFGPGTRLTVT.

This clonotype was found a few times. This chain uses TRBV30 with TRBJ1-2, with a weak D call TRBD1 (6 bases). Germline V gives CDR1 GTSNPN, CDR2 SVGIG (reference sequence). Trimming removed 5 bases at V and 2 bases at J, with 15 bases between. The CDR3 consists of 14 residues. CDR3 in amino acids: CAWDRNTMNYGYTF. Here the CDR3 DNA reads TGTGCCTGGGACAGGAATACTATGAACTATGGCTACACCTTC. Together with reference TRBV30 and TRBJ1-2, the CDR3 gives the full variable domain: SQTIHQWPATLVQPVGSPLSLECTVEGTSNPNLYWYRQAAGRGLQLLFYSVGIGQISSEVPQNLSASRPQDRQFILSSKKLLLSDSGFYLCAWDRNTMNYGYTFGSGTRLTVV.

The chain couples TRBV7-6 to TRBJ2-1, with D perhaps assigned TRBD1 or TRBD2 (5 bases each). The length of the CDR3 is 16 residues. Germline CDR1 is SGHVS and CDR2 is FNYEAQ. Trimming took off 1 base at V and 7 bases at J, with 17 bases between the two ends. CDR3 bases: TGTGCCAGCAGCTTAGGCCCTGGGACGGGTGGGAATGAGCAGTTCTTC. Protein: CASSLGPGTGGNEQFF. Complete variable domain (other parts from reference TRBV7-6 and TRBJ2-1): GAGVSQSPRYKVTKRGQDVALRCDPISGHVSLYWYRQALGQGPEFLTYFNYEAQQDKSGLPNDRFSAERPEGSISTLTIQRTEQRDSAMYRCASSLGPGTGGNEQFFGPGTRLTVL.

A few counts support this clonotype. This chain links TRBV7-6 with TRBJ2-5; a weak D match, TRBD1 (5 bases). This CDR3 has 13 amino acids. Trimming took off 8 bases at V and 2 bases at J, with 12 bases between the two ends. Germline V gene sequence: CDR1 SGHVS, CDR2 FNYEAQ. The CDR3 DNA reads as TGTGCCAGCGTTCGACAGTCTCAAGAGACCCAGTACTTC. Translating it yields CASVRQSQETQYF.

This clonotype was seen a few times. This chain connects TRBV12-3 or TRBV12-4 to TRBJ2-3, with D perhaps matching TRBD2 (6 bases). The CDR3 extends over 16 amino acids. V shed 3 bases and J shed 2 bases, with 15 bases lying between them. CDR3: CASSFTGGGFTDTQYF. The CDR3 DNA reads TGTGCCAGCAGTTTTACCGGGGGTGGCTTCACAGATACGCAGTATTTT.

This chain uses TRBV4-2 with TRBJ2-3; 7 bases agree with TRBD2. V lost 4 bases and J lost 11; bases outside the gene matches: 9. The CDR3 runs 13 residues. The germline CDR1 and CDR2 sequences are LGHNA and YNFKEQ. CDR3 amino acids: CASSLGTREWQYF. CDR3 coding DNA: TGTGCCAGCAGCCTCGGCACGCGGGAGTGGCAGTATTTT.

This chain uses TRBV12-3 or TRBV12-4 with TRBJ2-3; weak D call: TRBD2 (6 bases). V was pared by 5 bases and J by 4 bases, with 19 bases between. This CDR3 has 16 residues. The CDR3 is CASSNRLGSSPDTQYF. The CDR3 DNA reads as TGTGCCAGCAGTAACAGACTAGGATCTTCACCAGATACGCAGTATTTT.

V gene TRBV20-1 combines with J gene TRBJ2-4; the D gene could be TRBD1 or TRBD2 (5 bases each). V lost 6 bases and J lost 0, with 15 bases in between. The CDR3 has 15 residues. The germline CDR1 and CDR2 sequences are DFQATT and SNEGSKA (reference sequence). CDR3 bases: TGCAGTGCGCCCGGGACCACTCTAGCCAAAAACATTCAGTACTTC. Amino acids: CSAPGTTLAKNIQYF.

This clonotype was picked up a small number of times. The chain recombines TRBV15 with TRBJ2-2, with 7 bases that match TRBD2. Germline CDR1 LNHNV, CDR2 YYDKDF (reference sequence). With V trimmed by 3 bases and J by 4 bases, 5 bases remained unmatched. The CDR3 runs 15 residues. CDR3 DNA sequence: TGTGCCACCAGCAGGACTAGCCTCGGCACCGGGGAGCTGTTTTTT. Translation gives CATSRTSLGTGELFF.

The V call is TRBV5-1, the J call TRBJ1-2; D uncertain. V was cut by 5 bases and J by 8 bases, with 13 bases left in between. The CDR3 is 12 residues long. Germline loops: CDR1 SGHRS, CDR2 YFSETQ. The CDR3 DNA reads as TGCGCCAGCAGGGTAGACTCGGAAGGCTACACCTTC. It yields the protein CASRVDSEGYTF.

This clonotype came up a few times. The CDR3 DNA sequence: TGTGCCAGCAGCTTCTTGGGAGGAGCCAATCAGCCCCAGCATTTT. Translation gives CASSFLGGANQPQHF. The chain links TRBV5-5 to TRBJ1-5; D gene ambiguous. The V end was cut by 2 bases, the J end by 3 bases, with 12 bases between. Germline values: CDR1 SGHKS, CDR2 YYEKEE (reference sequence). This CDR3 is 15 amino acids long.

This clonotype was detected a few times. This chain connects TRBV12-3 or TRBV12-4 to TRBJ1-1, with D hard to call. V was shortened by 2 bases and J by 3 bases, with 13 bases between the two germline ends. The CDR3 is 15 amino acids. The CDR3 is CASSLWTPIDTEAFF. The CDR3 DNA sequence: TGTGCCAGCAGTTTATGGACTCCCATAGACACTGAAGCTTTCTTT.

There are a few counts of this clonotype. This sequence joins TRBV18 and TRBJ2-3; D remains unclear. Per the germline V gene, CDR1 is KGHSH and CDR2 is LQKENI. Trimming removed 5 bases at V and 1 base at J, with 10 bases between. This CDR3 is 14 amino acids long. The CDR3 spells CASSSSVRTDTQYF. The DNA of the CDR3 is TGTGCCAGCTCATCCTCTGTCCGCACAGATACGCAGTATTTT.

The rearrangement joins TRBV5-4 to TRBJ2-7; D is possibly TRBD2 (5 bases). Per germline, CDR1 SGHNT and CDR2 YYREEE (reference sequence). V lost 2 bases and J 2 bases, leaving 11 bases between the germline ends. The CDR3 spans 14 residues. The CDR3 nucleotides are TGTGCCAGCAGCTTTGACCTTAGCGCCTACGAGCAGTACTTC. It codes for CASSFDLSAYEQYF.

There are a few counts of this clonotype. V usage is TRBV15 and J usage is TRBJ2-5; D is unclear. CDR1 LNHNV and CDR2 YYDKDF come from the germline V gene (reference sequence). V gave up 0 bases and J gave up 5 bases, with 22 bases separating them. The CDR3 runs to 18 residues. CDR3 sequence (DNA): TGTGCCACCAGCAGAGATCTGGGATTCGGCAGGCAAGAGGAGACCCAGTACTTC. Translating gives CATSRDLGFGRQEETQYF. Looking up the rest from reference TRBV15 and TRBJ2-5 gives the full variable domain: DAMVIQNPRYQVTQFGKPVTLSCSQTLNHNVMYWYQQKSSQAPKLLFHYYDKDFNNEADTPDNFQSRRPNTSFCFLDIRSPGLGDTAMYLCATSRDLGFGRQEETQYFGPGTRLLVL.

This clonotype has more than one count but fewer than ten. CDR3 protein: CSVDEGIGEKLFF. CDR3 DNA: TGCAGCGTAGACGAGGGGATCGGTGAAAAACTGTTTTTT. The chain joins TRBV29-1 to TRBJ1-4; D perhaps matches TRBD1 (5 bases). V was pared by 6 bases and J by 7 bases, with 15 bases between. The CDR3 runs 13 residues. The V gene's germline CDR1 is SQVTM and CDR2 ANQGSEA.

This clonotype showed up just a few times. The chain carries TRBV6-5 and TRBJ1-6; a possible D gene is TRBD1 (5 bases). V lost 0 bases and J 7 bases, leaving 10 bases between the germline ends. The CDR3 is 15 residues long. Germline V CDR1 and CDR2: MNHEY, SVGAGI. CDR3 loop: CASSYSGVQNSPLHF. The CDR3 DNA reads as TGTGCCAGCAGTTACTCAGGGGTCCAGAATTCACCCCTCCACTTT.

The chain combines TRBV5-1 with TRBJ2-5; the match to TRBD2 covers 10 bases. Trimming removed 4 bases from V and 4 bases from J; junction bases left unmatched: 7. This CDR3 contains 15 residues. Germline V gene sequence: CDR1 SGHRS, CDR2 YFSETQ. This CDR3 reads CASSDPASGGETQYF. The CDR3 bases are TGCGCCAGCAGCGACCCGGCTAGCGGGGGAGAGACCCAGTACTTC.

This clonotype was detected once. V gene TRBV5-6 combines with J gene TRBJ2-2; D gene ambiguous. The CDR3 consists of 13 residues. The germline V gene encodes CDR1 SGHDT and CDR2 YYEEEE. Trimming pared 7 bases from V and 1 base from J, leaving 8 bases between. In DNA, the CDR3 is TGTGCCAGCCTCCACGGGAACACCGGGGAGCTGTTTTTT. Its translation: CASLHGNTGELFF.

In this sample, this clonotype turned up a few times. V gene TRBV7-2 combines with J gene TRBJ2-1; D is perhaps TRBD2 (5 bases). The CDR3 consists of 16 residues. V was pared by 4 bases and J by 8 bases, with 21 bases between. Germline V gene data show CDR1 as SGHTA and CDR2 as FQGNSA. CDR3 loop: CASSSTPGLPIDEQFF. The CDR3 coding sequence is TGTGCCAGCAGCTCTACCCCCGGACTCCCTATAGATGAGCAGTTCTTC.

The chain is built from TRBV20-1 and TRBJ2-2, with 15 bases identical to TRBD2. Germline values: CDR1 DFQATT, CDR2 SNEGSKA (reference sequence). The trim removed 5 bases at V and 2 bases at J, leaving 3 bases unmatched. CDR3 size: 16 residues. CDR3 residues: CSAVGLAGGNTGELFF. CDR3 nucleotide sequence: TGCAGTGCTGTGGGACTAGCGGGAGGCAACACCGGGGAGCTGTTTTTT.

This clonotype came up once. The rearrangement links TRBV12-3 or TRBV12-4 to TRBJ2-7; maybe TRBD2 (6 bases). This CDR3 region has 16 residues. The ends were cut back, 2 bases at V and 0 bases at J, with 14 bases in the middle. The CDR3 sequence is CASSLIGGIGSYEQYF. The CDR3 nucleotides are TGTGCCAGCAGTTTAATAGGAGGGATCGGCTCCTACGAGCAGTACTTC.

This clonotype has just a few counts. The V and J genes are TRBV29-1 and TRBJ2-7, with a possible D match to TRBD2 (5 bases). The V end lost 4 bases, the J end lost 4 bases, and 17 bases lay between the germline ends. The CDR3 runs 14 residues. The germline V gene has CDR1 SQVTM and CDR2 ANQGSEA. The CDR3 sequence: CSVGTGIPPYEQYF. In DNA form, the CDR3 reads TGCAGCGTTGGAACCGGGATCCCCCCATACGAGCAGTACTTC.

Written as DNA, the CDR3 is TGCAGTGCTTTTAGAGAGGGGACTGAAGCTTTCTTT. Its protein product is CSAFREGTEAFF. The rearrangement links TRBV20-1 to TRBJ1-1; D perhaps matches TRBD1 (5 bases). CDR3 length: 12 amino acids. Germline V gene data show CDR1 as DFQATT and CDR2 as SNEGSKA (reference sequence). V lost 5 bases and J lost 5, with 12 bases in between.

This sequence joins TRBV29-1 and TRBJ1-2, with 7 nucleotides matching TRBD1. CDR1 and CDR2 (germline): SQVTM, ANQGSEA. Trimming at V came to 7 bases and at J to 4 bases, leaving 9 bases not matched to a gene. This CDR3 is built from 13 residues. The chain's CDR3 is CSARATGPYGYTF. Written as DNA, the CDR3 is TGCAGCGCCCGAGCGACAGGGCCCTATGGCTACACCTTC.